This TCR beta chain was obtained from a study of a mutant IDH1 vaccine in newly diagnosed glioma. Using immunoSEQ multiplex PCR, the repertoire was profiled, and TCRdb retains in-frame clones only, with some absent. This table has roughly 86,000 clones, around nine tenths appearing once. Trimming pared 0 bases from V and 6 bases from J, leaving 5 bases between. Germline V gene sequence: CDR1 MDHEN, CDR2 SYDVKM. The CDR3 has 13 amino acids. For this clone: Its target is unknown.

Time point: week 47, end of study. A single vaccine dose contained 300 ug of mutant IDH1 20-mer peptide, and topical imiquimod was used with it. The clonotype originates from a woman aged 45-60 years with glioma. This material consisted of PBMCs, taken from a glioma patient whose treatment included an IDH1 peptide vaccine. The chain combines TRBV28 with TRBJ2-2; D unclear. The CDR3 loop reads CASSLWEPGELFF. In DNA, the CDR3 is TGTGCCAGCAGTTTATGGGAGCCCGGGGAGCTGTTTTTT.